The rows below give T cell receptor beta chains drawn from one sample of a study of CXCR3-negative and CXCR3-positive naive CD8 T cells. TCRdb derives one entry per CDR3 protein from the 5' RACE reads, leaving out DNA. The table lists around 63,000 distinct CDR3 sequences. The specimen sequenced was naive CXCR3+ CD8+ T cells from blood. These receptors were obtained from a human donor in good health. Some clones in this sample may be carry-over from other donors' samples. The CDR3 runs from the conserved cysteine through the conserved F or W. Clone size is shown for a subset of rows, as once, few, many or a class of expanded clone.

V	J	size	CDR3
TRBV7-3	TRBJ2-3	NA	CASSRGLGEDTQYF
TRBV29-1	TRBJ2-3	NA	CSADREITDTQYF
TRBV20-1	TRBJ2-3	NA	CSAISSGGADRTDTQYF
TRBV6-2/TRBV6-3	TRBJ2-7	NA	CASSYLDSPYEQYF
TRBV12-3/TRBV12-4	TRBJ2-7	NA	CASGGDGYEQYF
TRBV12-3/TRBV12-4	TRBJ2-3	NA	CATREGAGDTQYF
TRBV20-1	TRBJ1-2	NA	CSVWSGMEGYTF
TRBV11-3	TRBJ1-1	NA	CASSPIDRVGNTEAFF
TRBV7-9	TRBJ2-5	NA	CASRPDRVLETQYF
TRBV7-9	TRBJ2-7	NA	CASSLVRQGEEYF
TRBV7-2	TRBJ2-7	NA	CASSLYGSYEQYF
TRBV6-4	TRBJ2-1	NA	CASAAGSSYNEQFF
TRBV7-9	TRBJ2-2	NA	CASSPSSGTGDDGELFF
TRBV7-8	TRBJ2-1	NA	CASSLDGTTGYNEQFF
TRBV7-9	TRBJ2-5	NA	CASSPQGPETQYF
TRBV28	TRBJ2-2	NA	CASSENRGANTGELFF
TRBV6-2/TRBV6-3	TRBJ2-5	NA	CASSHSGTSTSEGEETQYF
TRBV7-9	TRBJ2-7	NA	CASSLAGSGEQYF
TRBV9	TRBJ2-2	NA	CASSVGQGTTGELFF
TRBV12-3/TRBV12-4	TRBJ2-1	NA	CASSFWQGVYNEQFF
TRBV10-3	TRBJ2-4	NA	CAISESTTSGELNIQYF
TRBV20-1	TRBJ2-1	NA	CSARDSEGRGYEQFF
TRBV5-6	TRBJ2-1	NA	CASNDTSGGEQFF
TRBV20-1	TRBJ1-5	NA	CSARDQVFRRGRVLNQPQHF
TRBV20-1	TRBJ1-3	NA	CSARDGTATGNTIYF
TRBV20-1	TRBJ2-1	NA	CSAAGGARSYNEQFF
TRBV7-3	TRBJ2-2	NA	CASSLRVTGELFF
TRBV27	TRBJ1-5	NA	CASSLYQGNQPQHF
TRBV6-6	TRBJ2-2	NA	CASSPSGTELFF
TRBV4-3	TRBJ2-7	NA	CASSQDDRGLYEQYF
TRBV2	TRBJ2-1	NA	CASSYQPVNSYNEQFF
TRBV7-8	TRBJ1-2	NA	CASSLAPRDGYTF
TRBV7-9	TRBJ2-7	NA	CASSGQGSRYEQYF
TRBV3-1	TRBJ2-7	NA	CASSQDGFSYEQYF
TRBV28	TRBJ2-1	NA	CASSLFRTGGNNEQFF
TRBV6-4	TRBJ1-1	NA	CASSPGTANTEAFF
TRBV6-1	TRBJ1-1	NA	CASSPREVMNTEAFF
TRBV20-1	TRBJ2-1	NA	CSARDLTSLWQFF
TRBV20-1	TRBJ1-1	NA	CSARGEGAEAFF
TRBV29-1	TRBJ2-4	NA	CSVQGSKNIQYF
TRBV7-9	TRBJ1-1	NA	CASSPPQGRKTEAFF
TRBV6-2/TRBV6-3	TRBJ2-4	medium-sized	CASSYDLAKNIQYF
TRBV28	TRBJ1-5	NA	CASTQGTGEDQPQHF
TRBV29-1	TRBJ2-5	NA	CSVEDPGLAGELRTQYF
TRBV20-1	TRBJ1-5	NA	CSARELRTGDQPQHF
TRBV7-9	TRBJ1-6	NA	CASSLVGYNSPLHF
TRBV11-2	TRBJ2-7	NA	CASSPRQGPYEQYF
TRBV23-1	TRBJ2-1	NA	CASSMMGGMRDNEQFF
TRBV4-2	TRBJ2-7	NA	CASSHPGQSSYEQYF
TRBV20-1	TRBJ1-5	NA	CSARDHRVDHQPQHF
TRBV29-1	TRBJ2-2	NA	CSASGNTGELFF
TRBV28	TRBJ2-7	NA	CASSFVGQGASAYEQYF
TRBV5-8	TRBJ2-2	NA	CARPLQNTGELFF
TRBV7-9	TRBJ2-2	NA	CASSPGNAGVKTGELFF
TRBV10-3	TRBJ2-3	NA	CAISAEGQGGDTQYF